This TCR beta chain was captured in a study of PD-L1 blockade in urothelial cancer. On the study more broadly: Blood analysis occurred 3 weeks (second dose) and 6 weeks after treatment start.

Sequenced by immunoSEQ multiplex PCR; TCRdb stores in-frame clones only, minus some. The sample has approximately 67,000 clones, about 90% seen once; the top ten hold about 15%. Per germline, CDR1 MNHEY and CDR2 SVGAGI. Trimming shortened V by 6 bases and J by 2 bases, and 7 bases separated the two germline ends. The CDR3 is made up of 12 amino acids. Time point given: pretreatment peripheral blood. Sample numbers ranged from 1 to 8 per patient, encompassing pretreatment and on-treatment collections. This clone showed up just a few times. This clonotype was obtained from a man aged 60 to 69 with urothelial cancer. Sequenced material: PBMCs, taken around atezolizumab (anti-PD-L1) treatment. V and J are TRBV6-5 and TRBJ1-2, with D tentatively TRBD1 (5 bases). The CDR3 nucleotides read TGTGCCAGCAGGGGGGGGAACTATGGCTACACCTTC. Protein: CASRGGNYGYTF.